This T cell receptor beta chain was identified during a study of blood T cell repertoires in COVID-19. Study-level information: Spain, Italy and the United States supplied samples that represented acute and convalescent COVID-19. PBMCs, B-cell-depleted T cells, or T cells were the source of the cDNA or gDNA that made up the material.

Unmatched junction bases numbered 7, after V lost 3 bases and J lost 5 bases. Germline values: CDR1 SGHRS, CDR2 YFSETQ. There are 17 residues in the CDR3. In the original processing: Amplification with reference gene primers provided the estimates of nucleated cell counts. Only in-frame clones appear in the TCRdb table, and some are missing; sequencing was by immunoSEQ multiplex PCR. V and J calls and clone size are copied from that table; D and trimming were computed from the DNA. The sample records some 400,000 clones, 70% to 90% being singletons. The origin of this receptor is a human donor in a cohort sampled during active COVID-19. The chain employs TRBV5-1 and TRBJ2-5, with 16 positions matching TRBD2. The sequencing input was peripheral blood. The chain's CDR3 is CASSSPGTSGGGETQYF. The DNA for the CDR3 is TGCGCCAGCAGCTCTCCCGGGACTAGCGGGGGGGGTGAGACCCAGTACTTC.